These T cell receptor beta chains were read from a single sample in a study of cytotoxic CD8 clonotypes in ibrutinib-treated CLL. Produced via immunoSEQ multiplex PCR; TCRdb's table is partial and in-frame only. The sample includes about 140,000 clones, around 93% of them seen just once. The sample here was PBMCs, taken after 12 months of ibrutinib treatment. These receptors all stem from a human donor with chronic lymphocytic leukemia. Both conserved end residues are part of each CDR3. D genes are given only for firm matches. Only some rows state a clone size, as once, few, many or a class for expanded clones.

D: .
J: TRBJ1-5
V: TRBV30
size: .
length: 17
DNA: TGTGCCTGGAGTGGGCAAAGGGTAGGGGTGGGAAGTCAGCCCCAGCATTTT
CDR3: CAWSGQRVGVGSQPQHF

D: .
J: TRBJ2-3
V: TRBV7-3
size: .
length: 15
DNA: TGTGCCAGCAGTCCTCAGGGATCGAGCACAGATACGCAGTATTTT
CDR3: CASSPQGSSTDTQYF

D: TRBD2
J: TRBJ2-7
V: TRBV5-8
size: .
length: 16
DNA: TGTGCCAGCAGCCGGGGGACTAGCGGGGTAACCTACGAGCAGTACTTC
CDR3: CASSRGTSGVTYEQYF

D: TRBD2
J: TRBJ2-5
V: TRBV19
size: .
length: 15
DNA: TGTGCCAGTAGTATATTGGCGACTAGCAGCGAGACCCAGTACTTC
CDR3: CASSILATSSETQYF

D: .
J: TRBJ1-5
V: TRBV7-2
size: .
length: 14
DNA: TGTGCCAGCAGCTTCCTCAATAGCAATCAGCCCCAGCATTTT
CDR3: CASSFLNSNQPQHF

D: .
J: TRBJ1-5
V: TRBV6-5
size: .
length: 11
DNA: TGTGCCAGCAGTGCGCTTGGGCCCCAGCATTTT
CDR3: CASSALGPQHF

D: TRBD1
J: TRBJ2-2
V: TRBV11-3
size: .
length: 14
DNA: TGTGCCAGCAGCCTGGGACAGGGGCCCGGGGAGCTGTTTTTT
CDR3: CASSLGQGPGELFF

D: .
J: TRBJ2-4
V: TRBV6-6
size: .
length: 16
DNA: TGTGCCAGCAGTTACGGTAGCGGCATAGCCAAAAACATTCAGTACTTC
CDR3: CASSYGSGIAKNIQYF

D: .
J: TRBJ2-3
V: TRBV6-5
size: .
length: 12
DNA: TGTGCCAGCCGGCAGTCCACAGATACGCAGTATTTT
CDR3: CASRQSTDTQYF

D: .
J: TRBJ1-1
V: TRBV28
size: .
length: 14
DNA: TGTGCCAGCAGTTTATTATGGGGGAACACTGAAGCTTTCTTT
CDR3: CASSLLWGNTEAFF

D: .
J: TRBJ2-5
V: TRBV29-1
size: .
length: 14
DNA: TGCAGCGTTGGAACTTTAGTGGGGCCGTCGGCCCAGTACTTC
CDR3: CSVGTLVGPSAQYF

D: .
J: TRBJ2-7
V: TRBV2
size: .
length: 11
DNA: TGTGCCAGCAGCCCCTTGTACGAGCAGTACTTC
CDR3: CASSPLYEQYF

D: TRBD1
J: TRBJ2-5
V: TRBV4-1
size: .
length: 17
DNA: TGCGCCAGCAGCCAAGATCCCTATCCGGGACAGCAAGAGACCCAGTACTTC
CDR3: CASSQDPYPGQQETQYF

D: .
J: TRBJ1-1
V: TRBV6-5
size: .
length: 14
DNA: TGTGCCAGTACGAACGGGCAGGGATGGACTGAAGCTTTCTTT
CDR3: CASTNGQGWTEAFF

D: .
J: TRBJ1-4
V: TRBV27
size: .
length: 15
DNA: TGTGCCAGCAGTTGGGGGGGTCGTCCTAATGAAAAACTGTTTTTT
CDR3: CASSWGGRPNEKLFF

D: .
J: TRBJ2-7
V: TRBV7-2
size: .
length: 15
DNA: TGTGCCAGCAGCTTAGAACTAGACCCAACCTACGAGCAGTACTTC
CDR3: CASSLELDPTYEQYF

D: TRBD1
J: TRBJ2-7
V: TRBV5-1
size: .
length: 14
DNA: TGCGCCAGCAGCTTCGCAGACAGGGCCCACGAGCAGTACTTC
CDR3: CASSFADRAHEQYF

D: .
J: TRBJ1-1
V: TRBV5-4
size: once
length: 14
DNA: TGTGCCAGCAGCTCGGGACATTTTAACACTGAAGCTTTCTTT
CDR3: CASSSGHFNTEAFF

D: .
J: TRBJ2-7
V: TRBV28
size: .
length: 11
DNA: TGTGCCAGCACTAAGTACTACGAGCAGTACTTC
CDR3: CASTKYYEQYF

D: .
J: TRBJ2-7
V: TRBV28
size: .
length: 11
DNA: TGTGCCAGCTCGGATCGTCGCGAGCAGTACTTC
CDR3: CASSDRREQYF

D: .
J: TRBJ1-3
V: TRBV4-3
size: .
length: 15
DNA: TGCGCCAGCAGCCAAGAGTGGACCTCTGGAAACACCATATATTTT
CDR3: CASSQEWTSGNTIYF

D: TRBD1
J: TRBJ2-5
V: TRBV7-9
size: .
length: 15
DNA: TGTGCCAGCAGCTTCGCTGGGACAGGGGTAGAGACCCAGTACTTC
CDR3: CASSFAGTGVETQYF

D: TRBD2
J: TRBJ2-5
V: TRBV7-6
size: .
length: 16
DNA: TGTGCCAGCAGCTTAGAGGGACTAGCCGCCCAAGAGACCCAGTACTTC
CDR3: CASSLEGLAAQETQYF

D: TRBD2
J: TRBJ2-2
V: TRBV7-3
size: .
length: 21
DNA: TGTGCCAGCAGCTTAAGCCCCGGACTACCCCCGGAGCGGGAGTGGCACGGGGAGCTGTTTTTT
CDR3: CASSLSPGLPPEREWHGELFF

D: .
J: TRBJ2-1
V: TRBV7-6
size: .
length: 14
DNA: TGTGCCAGCAGCTTAGGAATCTCTTACAATGAGCAGTTCTTC
CDR3: CASSLGISYNEQFF

D: .
J: TRBJ2-2
V: TRBV9
size: .
length: 13
DNA: TGTGCCAGCAGCGTAGGCCCGGACGGGGAGCTGTTTTTT
CDR3: CASSVGPDGELFF

D: .
J: TRBJ1-2
V: TRBV5-1
size: .
length: 15
DNA: TGCGCCAGCAGGGTAACCCCGGGGAATCTTCATGGCTACACCTTC
CDR3: CASRVTPGNLHGYTF

D: .
J: TRBJ2-4
V: TRBV6-5
size: .
length: 15
DNA: TGTGCCAGCAGTTATTCATACAGGGAGGAAAACATTCAGTACTTC
CDR3: CASSYSYREENIQYF

D: TRBD1
J: TRBJ2-5
V: TRBV30
size: .
length: 15
DNA: TGTGCCTGGAGCCACGGACAGGGCGACCAAGAGACCCAGTACTTC
CDR3: CAWSHGQGDQETQYF

D: TRBD1
J: TRBJ2-7
V: TRBV11-2
size: .
length: 17
DNA: TGTGCCAGCAGCCATCGCCCCGGACAGGGGGACTCCTACGAGCAGTACTTC
CDR3: CASSHRPGQGDSYEQYF

D: .
J: TRBJ2-2
V: TRBV5-1
size: .
length: 16
DNA: TGCGCCAGCAGCTTGGTATGGGAGACGAACACCGGGGAGCTGTTTTTT
CDR3: CASSLVWETNTGELFF

D: .
J: TRBJ2-1
V: TRBV6-1
size: once
length: 15
DNA: TGTGCCAGCAGAGGTATGGGGCTTTCCTCATATGAGCAGTTCTTC
CDR3: CASRGMGLSSYEQFF

D: .
J: TRBJ1-5
V: TRBV10-3
size: .
length: 13
DNA: TGTGCCATCAGTGAGACAGAGCATCAGCCCCAGCATTTT
CDR3: CAISETEHQPQHF

D: TRBD1
J: TRBJ2-7
V: TRBV28
size: .
length: 16
DNA: TGTGCCAGCAGTTTATTTTGGGACAGAGTAGGCTACGAGCAGTACTTC
CDR3: CASSLFWDRVGYEQYF

D: TRBD2
J: TRBJ2-5
V: TRBV19
size: .
length: 19
DNA: TGTGCCAGTAGTGGGGGTAGGGCTGGCGGGAGCGGCGTCCAAGAGACCCAGTACTTC
CDR3: CASSGGRAGGSGVQETQYF

D: .
J: TRBJ1-1
V: TRBV21-1
size: .
length: 13
DNA: TGTGCCAGCAGCTTCCGGGAGGACACTGAAGCTTTCTTT
CDR3: CASSFREDTEAFF

D: TRBD2
J: TRBJ2-1
V: TRBV5-6
size: .
length: 16
DNA: TGTGCCAGCAGCCGGACTAGCGGGACCCCCTACAATGAGCAGTTCTTC
CDR3: CASSRTSGTPYNEQFF

D: .
J: TRBJ1-5
V: TRBV5-3
size: .
length: 15
DNA: TGTGCCAGAAGCTTCACAAAGGCTGACAATCAGCCCCAGCATTTT
CDR3: CARSFTKADNQPQHF

D: .
J: TRBJ1-2
V: TRBV11-2
size: once
length: 14
DNA: TGTGCCAGCAGCTTACTGCGAGGGAACTATGGCTACACCTTC
CDR3: CASSLLRGNYGYTF

D: .
J: TRBJ1-2
V: TRBV19
size: .
length: 12
DNA: TGTGCCAGTAGTCTTGGCAGGGCTGGCTACACCTTC
CDR3: CASSLGRAGYTF

D: .
J: TRBJ1-1
V: TRBV7-6
size: .
length: 12
DNA: TGTGCCAGCAGCTTAATATGGTCTGAAGCTTTCTTT
CDR3: CASSLIWSEAFF

D: .
J: TRBJ2-2
V: TRBV4-1
size: .
length: 15
DNA: TGCGCCAGCAGCCAAGGGCAGGAGGGAACCGGGGAGCTGTTTTTT
CDR3: CASSQGQEGTGELFF

D: .
J: TRBJ2-3
V: TRBV10-1
size: .
length: 18
DNA: TGCGCCAGCAGTGAGTCCCAGGGGGGCGGAAGGAGCACAGATACGCAGTATTTT
CDR3: CASSESQGGGRSTDTQYF

D: .
J: TRBJ2-3
V: TRBV27
size: .
length: 13
DNA: TGTGCCAGCGCCCCCGAGGCCCCAGATACGCAGTATTTT
CDR3: CASAPEAPDTQYF

D: .
J: TRBJ2-5
V: TRBV9
size: .
length: 13
DNA: TGTGCCAGCAGCGGAAACATTGACGAGACCCAGTACTTC
CDR3: CASSGNIDETQYF

D: TRBD1
J: TRBJ1-1
V: TRBV29-1
size: .
length: 14
DNA: TGCAGCGTCCGAAACAGGGGCCAGGCCACTGAAGCTTTCTTT
CDR3: CSVRNRGQATEAFF

D: TRBD1
J: TRBJ2-7
V: TRBV7-9
size: .
length: 15
DNA: TGTGCCAGCACCCCGAAGGGGACAGGGTTCTACGAGCAGTACTTC
CDR3: CASTPKGTGFYEQYF

D: .
J: TRBJ1-1
V: TRBV28
size: .
length: 16
DNA: TGTGCCAGCAGTTTAAACCCTCGAAAGACCCTTAATGAAGCTTTCTTT
CDR3: CASSLNPRKTLNEAFF

D: TRBD1
J: TRBJ2-7
V: TRBV7-6
size: .
length: 17
DNA: TGTGCCAGCAGCTTAGCTGGGGGACAGCTATTCGGGTCCGAGCAGTACTTC
CDR3: CASSLAGGQLFGSEQYF

D: TRBD1
J: TRBJ2-7
V: TRBV5-8
size: .
length: 15
DNA: TGTGCCAGCAGCCTCCCGGGACAGGGGGTGAACGAGCAGTACTTC
CDR3: CASSLPGQGVNEQYF

D: TRBD2
J: TRBJ2-7
V: TRBV11-2
size: .
length: 15
DNA: TGTGCCAGCAGCTTTACTAGCGGTACAGCCTACGAGCAGTACTTC
CDR3: CASSFTSGTAYEQYF

D: .
J: TRBJ1-1
V: TRBV18
size: .
length: 15
DNA: TGTGCCAGCTCAACCAAGGACAGCTCGAACACTGAAGCTTTCTTT
CDR3: CASSTKDSSNTEAFF

D: TRBD2
J: TRBJ2-3
V: TRBV2
size: .
length: 17
DNA: TGTGCCAGCAGTGGTACTAGCGGGAGAACGCCCACAGATACGCAGTATTTT
CDR3: CASSGTSGRTPTDTQYF

D: .
J: TRBJ1-4
V: TRBV27
size: .
length: 13
DNA: TGTGCCAGCAGCCCAGGGTGGGAAGAAAAACTGTTTTTT
CDR3: CASSPGWEEKLFF

D: .
J: TRBJ2-3
V: TRBV5-1
size: .
length: 14
DNA: TGCGCCAGCAGCCCTGACTATGCCTATGGTTCGCGGTATTTT
CDR3: CASSPDYAYGSRYF

D: .
J: TRBJ1-4
V: TRBV2
size: .
length: 16
DNA: TGTGCCAGCAGTGAAGCGCCGACAGAGCCTAATGAAAAACTGTTTTTT
CDR3: CASSEAPTEPNEKLFF

D: TRBD1
J: TRBJ1-5
V: TRBV28
size: .
length: 15
DNA: TGTGCCAGCAGTTTGACAGGGGGCGTAAGTCAGCCCCAGCATTTT
CDR3: CASSLTGGVSQPQHF

D: .
J: TRBJ2-1
V: TRBV29-1
size: .
length: 12
DNA: TGCAGCGTTGAAGAGGGGGGCCCTGAGCAGTTCTTC
CDR3: CSVEEGGPEQFF

D: .
J: TRBJ2-1
V: TRBV5-1
size: .
length: 15
DNA: TGCGCCAGCAGCTTGGGCGAGGTCTCCTACAATGAGCAGTTCTTC
CDR3: CASSLGEVSYNEQFF

D: .
J: TRBJ2-2
V: TRBV28
size: .
length: 13
DNA: TGTGCCAGCAGGTACTGGGACACCGGGGAGCTGTTTTTT
CDR3: CASRYWDTGELFF